These T cell receptor beta chains were read from a single sample in a study of memory CD4+ T cells and cytomegalovirus serostatus. Sequencing used immunoSEQ multiplex PCR; TCRdb keeps in-frame clones, though not all of them. The sample consists of 52,000 or so clones, about four fifths of them appearing once. Sequences were obtained from memory CD4+ T cells from blood. The origin of the receptors is an adult in good health and CMV-seronegative. The CDR3 runs from the conserved cysteine through the conserved F or W. Each record gives: V gene, clone size, D gene, J gene, CDR3 protein, CDR3 DNA. The D gene is left open where the match is weak. Clone size is given for some rows only: seen once, a few or many times, or a class if the clone is expanded.

V gene: TRBV13; clone size: -; D gene: -; J gene: TRBJ2-7; CDR3 protein: CASSSDSLEQYF; CDR3 DNA: TGTGCCAGCAGCAGCGACAGCCTCGAGCAGTACTTC
V gene: TRBV5-6; clone size: -; D gene: TRBD1; J gene: TRBJ1-1; CDR3 protein: CASSRLTGRAEAFF; CDR3 DNA: TGTGCCAGCAGCAGACTGACAGGGCGGGCTGAAGCTTTCTTT
V gene: TRBV5-1; clone size: few; D gene: TRBD1; J gene: TRBJ1-6; CDR3 protein: CASATGGGYNSPLHF; CDR3 DNA: TGCGCCAGCGCCACAGGGGGCGGGTATAATTCACCCCTCCACTTT
V gene: TRBV7-2; clone size: -; D gene: TRBD1; J gene: TRBJ1-2; CDR3 protein: CASSPRITGGGIYGYTF; CDR3 DNA: TGTGCCAGCAGCCCGAGGATAACAGGGGGCGGTATCTATGGCTACACCTTC
V gene: TRBV9; clone size: few; D gene: TRBD2; J gene: TRBJ2-3; CDR3 protein: CASSVTGTSGASTDTQYF; CDR3 DNA: TGTGCCAGCAGCGTAACCGGGACTAGCGGGGCGAGCACAGATACGCAGTATTTT
V gene: TRBV5-1; clone size: -; D gene: -; J gene: TRBJ2-7; CDR3 protein: CASSLAPEGYYEQYF; CDR3 DNA: TGCGCCAGCAGCTTGGCTCCGGAAGGCTACTACGAGCAGTACTTC
V gene: TRBV7-2; clone size: -; D gene: TRBD1; J gene: TRBJ1-1; CDR3 protein: CASSLYRGPNTEAFF; CDR3 DNA: TGTGCCAGCAGCTTGTACAGGGGGCCGAACACTGAAGCTTTCTTT
V gene: TRBV4-1; clone size: -; D gene: -; J gene: TRBJ2-5; CDR3 protein: CASSQEGQLESQYF; CDR3 DNA: TGCGCCAGCAGCCAAGAGGGCCAGCTTGAGTCCCAGTACTTC
V gene: TRBV6-1; clone size: -; D gene: -; J gene: TRBJ1-1; CDR3 protein: CASSEEANTEAFF; CDR3 DNA: TGTGCCAGCAGTGAAGAGGCGAACACTGAAGCTTTCTTT
V gene: TRBV27; clone size: few; D gene: -; J gene: TRBJ1-6; CDR3 protein: CASSLRGDNSPLHF; CDR3 DNA: TGTGCCAGCAGTTTGAGGGGCGATAATTCACCCCTCCACTTT
V gene: TRBV5-4; clone size: -; D gene: TRBD2; J gene: TRBJ2-3; CDR3 protein: CASSLLLAGGQTDTQYF; CDR3 DNA: TGTGCCAGCAGCTTGTTACTAGCGGGGGGGCAAACAGATACGCAGTATTTT
V gene: TRBV12-5; clone size: -; D gene: -; J gene: TRBJ2-3; CDR3 protein: CASGFSGTDTQYF; CDR3 DNA: TGTGCTAGTGGTTTTTCCGGCACAGATACGCAGTATTTT
V gene: TRBV6-5; clone size: -; D gene: TRBD1; J gene: TRBJ1-2; CDR3 protein: CASSSRGGGGFYGYTF; CDR3 DNA: TGTGCCAGCAGTTCGCGGGGAGGGGGCGGCTTCTATGGCTACACCTTC
V gene: TRBV5-1; clone size: once; D gene: -; J gene: TRBJ2-7; CDR3 protein: CASSIGTAHGGQYF; CDR3 DNA: TGCGCCAGCAGCATCGGGACGGCCCACGGCGGGCAGTACTTC
V gene: TRBV6-6; clone size: -; D gene: -; J gene: TRBJ1-5; CDR3 protein: CASSYRDQPQHF; CDR3 DNA: TGTGCCAGCAGTTACAGGGACCAGCCCCAGCATTTT
V gene: TRBV5-1; clone size: -; D gene: TRBD1; J gene: TRBJ1-1; CDR3 protein: CASSLGDRADTEAFF; CDR3 DNA: TGCGCCAGCAGCCTAGGGGACAGGGCGGACACTGAAGCTTTCTTT
V gene: TRBV14; clone size: -; D gene: -; J gene: TRBJ2-7; CDR3 protein: CASSQELLGEQYF; CDR3 DNA: TGTGCCAGCAGCCAAGAACTGCTCGGGGAGCAGTACTTC
V gene: TRBV7-9; clone size: -; D gene: -; J gene: TRBJ1-4; CDR3 protein: CASSLGGAGGEKLFF; CDR3 DNA: TGTGCCAGCAGCTTAGGGGGGGCAGGTGGTGAAAAACTGTTTTTT
V gene: TRBV6-1; clone size: -; D gene: TRBD1; J gene: TRBJ2-3; CDR3 protein: CASTQDRVSDTQYF; CDR3 DNA: TGTGCCAGCACACAGGACAGGGTTTCTGATACGCAGTATTTT
V gene: TRBV28; clone size: -; D gene: -; J gene: TRBJ1-1; CDR3 protein: CASIFLGGNTEAFF; CDR3 DNA: TGTGCCAGCATCTTCTTGGGGGGAAACACTGAAGCTTTCTTT
V gene: TRBV15; clone size: -; D gene: TRBD2; J gene: TRBJ2-5; CDR3 protein: CATSGSGGAKTQYF; CDR3 DNA: TGTGCCACCAGCGGTAGCGGGGGGGCAAAGACCCAGTACTTC
V gene: TRBV19; clone size: -; D gene: TRBD2; J gene: TRBJ2-1; CDR3 protein: CASSFQAGDTNNEQFF; CDR3 DNA: TGTGCCAGTAGTTTTCAAGCGGGGGACACTAACAATGAGCAGTTCTTC
V gene: TRBV5-4; clone size: -; D gene: TRBD2; J gene: TRBJ2-4; CDR3 protein: CASSLGGGARDIQYF; CDR3 DNA: TGTGCCAGCAGCTTAGGCGGGGGGGCCAGGGACATTCAGTACTTC
V gene: TRBV2; clone size: -; D gene: TRBD1; J gene: TRBJ1-4; CDR3 protein: CASRRDRGGEKLFF; CDR3 DNA: TGTGCCAGCAGACGAGACAGGGGAGGGGAAAAACTGTTTTTT
V gene: TRBV29-1; clone size: -; D gene: -; J gene: TRBJ2-2; CDR3 protein: CSVEPDPTGELFF; CDR3 DNA: TGCAGCGTTGAACCAGACCCGACCGGGGAGCTGTTTTTT
V gene: TRBV7-6; clone size: -; D gene: -; J gene: TRBJ2-7; CDR3 protein: CASSLDVGAYEQYF; CDR3 DNA: TGTGCCAGCAGCTTAGATGTAGGGGCCTACGAGCAGTACTTC
V gene: TRBV6-6; clone size: -; D gene: -; J gene: TRBJ1-5; CDR3 protein: CASSYGSNQPQHF; CDR3 DNA: TGTGCCAGCAGTTACGGGAGCAATCAGCCCCAGCATTTT
V gene: TRBV27; clone size: -; D gene: -; J gene: TRBJ2-2; CDR3 protein: CASSLGSGGSGELFF; CDR3 DNA: TGTGCCAGCAGTTTAGGGTCAGGCGGGTCCGGGGAGCTGTTTTTT
V gene: TRBV5-8; clone size: -; D gene: -; J gene: TRBJ2-7; CDR3 protein: CASSLSGLHEQYF; CDR3 DNA: TGTGCCAGCAGCTTATCTGGGCTCCACGAGCAGTACTTC
V gene: TRBV6-1; clone size: -; D gene: -; J gene: TRBJ2-7; CDR3 protein: CASSDLWTRSYEQYF; CDR3 DNA: TGTGCCAGCAGTGATCTATGGACGCGGTCCTACGAGCAGTACTTC
V gene: TRBV2; clone size: -; D gene: -; J gene: TRBJ1-6; CDR3 protein: CASSSGWDGRNSPLHF; CDR3 DNA: TGTGCCAGCAGTTCCGGGTGGGACGGCCGAAATTCACCCCTCCACTTT
V gene: TRBV5-1; clone size: -; D gene: -; J gene: TRBJ2-7; CDR3 protein: CASSFGAASSYEQYF; CDR3 DNA: TGCGCCAGCAGCTTCGGTGCAGCGAGCTCCTACGAGCAGTACTTC
V gene: TRBV30; clone size: -; D gene: -; J gene: TRBJ2-7; CDR3 protein: CACLLEGGVYEQYF; CDR3 DNA: TGTGCCTGCCTGCTGGAGGGGGGGGTCTACGAGCAGTACTTC
V gene: TRBV5-4; clone size: once; D gene: TRBD2; J gene: TRBJ2-5; CDR3 protein: CASSFGSGEQTQYF; CDR3 DNA: TGTGCCAGCAGCTTCGGCAGCGGGGAACAGACCCAGTACTTC
V gene: TRBV19; clone size: -; D gene: TRBD1; J gene: TRBJ1-5; CDR3 protein: CASSIAGGDQPQHF; CDR3 DNA: TGTGCCAGTAGTATAGCAGGGGGCGATCAGCCCCAGCATTTT
V gene: TRBV5-1; clone size: -; D gene: -; J gene: TRBJ2-5; CDR3 protein: CASSPAVGSGETQYF; CDR3 DNA: TGCGCCAGCAGCCCCGCAGTTGGGAGTGGGGAGACCCAGTACTTC
V gene: TRBV6-5; clone size: -; D gene: -; J gene: TRBJ2-5; CDR3 protein: CASSRAFQETQYF; CDR3 DNA: TGTGCCAGCAGTCGAGCTTTCCAAGAGACCCAGTACTTC
V gene: TRBV14; clone size: -; D gene: -; J gene: TRBJ1-1; CDR3 protein: CASSRGGVRVGTEAFF; CDR3 DNA: TGTGCCAGCAGCCGCGGAGGGGTGAGGGTGGGCACTGAAGCTTTCTTT
V gene: TRBV7-2; clone size: -; D gene: -; J gene: TRBJ2-7; CDR3 protein: CASSPARSSYEQYF; CDR3 DNA: TGTGCCAGCAGCCCGGCCAGGAGCTCCTACGAGCAGTACTTC
V gene: TRBV4-1; clone size: -; D gene: -; J gene: TRBJ1-4; CDR3 protein: CASSQGYDRQSEKLFF; CDR3 DNA: TGCGCCAGCAGCCAAGGGTACGACAGACAAAGTGAAAAACTGTTTTTT
V gene: TRBV19; clone size: -; D gene: -; J gene: TRBJ1-5; CDR3 protein: CASSIGADQPQHF; CDR3 DNA: TGTGCCAGTAGTATAGGAGCCGATCAGCCCCAGCATTTT
V gene: TRBV9; clone size: few; D gene: TRBD1; J gene: TRBJ1-1; CDR3 protein: CASSVGRGDRYTEAFF; CDR3 DNA: TGTGCCAGCAGCGTAGGTAGGGGGGACAGGTACACTGAAGCTTTCTTT
V gene: TRBV7-9; clone size: -; D gene: -; J gene: TRBJ1-1; CDR3 protein: CASVPTPDTEAFF; CDR3 DNA: TGTGCCAGCGTCCCCACCCCAGACACTGAAGCTTTCTTT
V gene: TRBV6-5; clone size: -; D gene: TRBD2; J gene: TRBJ2-5; CDR3 protein: CASSYGGTSGVIQYF; CDR3 DNA: TGTGCCAGCAGTTACGGGGGGACTAGCGGGGTCATCCAGTACTTC
V gene: TRBV10-1; clone size: -; D gene: -; J gene: TRBJ2-3; CDR3 protein: CASSEGDSPRPTDTQYF; CDR3 DNA: TGCGCCAGCAGTGAGGGGGACTCCCCTAGGCCCACAGATACGCAGTATTTT
V gene: TRBV18; clone size: -; D gene: -; J gene: TRBJ1-2; CDR3 protein: CASSPSGLYGYTF; CDR3 DNA: TGTGCCAGCTCACCATCAGGACTCTATGGCTACACCTTC
V gene: TRBV2; clone size: -; D gene: TRBD1; J gene: TRBJ2-5; CDR3 protein: CASSLGQGPWETQYF; CDR3 DNA: TGTGCCAGCAGTCTAGGACAGGGGCCTTGGGAGACCCAGTACTTC
V gene: TRBV4-2; clone size: -; D gene: -; J gene: TRBJ2-4; CDR3 protein: CASSQEGGGIENIQYF; CDR3 DNA: TGTGCCAGCAGCCAAGAGGGGGGAGGAATTGAAAACATTCAGTACTTC
V gene: TRBV19; clone size: -; D gene: -; J gene: TRBJ2-3; CDR3 protein: CASSITPSTDTQYF; CDR3 DNA: TGTGCCAGTAGTATTACTCCTAGCACAGATACGCAGTATTTT
V gene: TRBV7-6; clone size: -; D gene: -; J gene: TRBJ1-4; CDR3 protein: CASSFGTSFNEKLFF; CDR3 DNA: TGTGCCAGCAGCTTCGGGACCTCCTTTAATGAAAAACTGTTTTTT
V gene: TRBV27; clone size: -; D gene: -; J gene: TRBJ1-1; CDR3 protein: CASSQSRNTEAFF; CDR3 DNA: TGTGCCAGCAGTCAATCTAGGAACACTGAAGCTTTCTTT
V gene: TRBV18; clone size: -; D gene: -; J gene: TRBJ1-1; CDR3 protein: CASSPTTVDNTEAFF; CDR3 DNA: TGTGCCAGCTCACCAACGACAGTTGATAACACTGAAGCTTTCTTT
V gene: TRBV28; clone size: few; D gene: TRBD1; J gene: TRBJ1-2; CDR3 protein: CAHRGQGDGYTF; CDR3 DNA: TGTGCCCACAGAGGGCAGGGGGATGGCTACACCTTC
V gene: TRBV30; clone size: -; D gene: TRBD1; J gene: TRBJ1-5; CDR3 protein: CAWGRTGYNQPQHF; CDR3 DNA: TGTGCCTGGGGCCGGACAGGCTATAATCAGCCCCAGCATTTT
V gene: TRBV6-5; clone size: -; D gene: -; J gene: TRBJ2-3; CDR3 protein: CASSYYRNTDTQYF; CDR3 DNA: TGTGCCAGCAGTTATTACAGGAACACAGATACGCAGTATTTT
V gene: TRBV27; clone size: -; D gene: -; J gene: TRBJ1-6; CDR3 protein: CASSLDSSRSLHF; CDR3 DNA: TGTGCCAGCAGTCTGGACAGCTCGAGGTCCCTCCACTTT
V gene: TRBV11-3; clone size: -; D gene: -; J gene: TRBJ2-2; CDR3 protein: CASSLGDHSNTGELFF; CDR3 DNA: TGTGCCAGCAGCTTAGGGGACCACTCGAACACCGGGGAGCTGTTTTTT